Following are 29 T cell receptor beta chains from one sample sequenced in a study of CD8+ T cells in alopecia areata. Investigators isolated RNA and reverse transcribed it into cDNA to act as the sequencing template. Method: immunoSEQ multiplex PCR; TCRdb's copy keeps in-frame clones and lacks some. This table has approximately 180,000 clones, 50% to 75% appearing once. This specimen was CD4+ T cells sorted from blood, taken at week 0. The source is a human donor with alopecia areata.

This clone was counted only a few times. The chain uses TRBV29-1 and TRBJ2-7; 10 bases agree with TRBD1. The junction had 7 bases not matched to a gene; V was cut back by 4 bases and J by 4 bases. Germline values: CDR1 SQVTM, CDR2 ANQGSEA. The CDR3 length is 14 residues. CDR3 loop: CSVGGQGGRYEQYF. CDR3 DNA sequence: TGCAGCGTTGGTGGACAGGGGGGAAGATACGAGCAGTACTTC.

In DNA form, the CDR3 reads TGTGCCAGCAGTCCTTCTAGCGGGGGGGCCGGAACGCAGTATTTT. Protein sequence: CASSPSSGGAGTQYF. The V and J genes are TRBV2 and TRBJ2-3, with TRBD2 identical over 12 bases. The CDR3 sequence is 15 residues long. The germline gives CDR1 SNHLY, CDR2 FYNNEI. V dropped 5 bases and J dropped 9; count of bases not matched to a gene: 9.

This rearrangement joins TRBV29-1 to TRBJ1-1; 10 bases fit TRBD1. J was trimmed by 7 bases and V by 7 bases; bases with no gene match: 15. Germline CDR1 is SQVTM and CDR2 is ANQGSEA. The CDR3 runs 15 residues. CDR3 region: CSADVGPGTGVEAFF. The CDR3 coding sequence is TGCAGCGCCGACGTGGGACCCGGGACAGGGGTTGAAGCTTTCTTT.

In its sample, this clone is medium-sized. The CDR3 DNA sequence: TGTGCCAGCAGTTGGGACGGCTACGAGCAGTACTTC. Translated, it gives CASSWDGYEQYF. This chain links TRBV7-9 with TRBJ2-7; D may correspond to TRBD1 or TRBD2 (5 bases each). The CDR3 has 12 amino acids. With 6 bases removed from V and 3 bases from J, the gap between germline ends came to 9 bases. The V gene's germline CDR1 is SEHNR and CDR2 FQNEAQ (reference sequence). The entire variable domain, with the rest obtained from reference TRBV7-9 and TRBJ2-7, is as follows: DTGVSQNPRHKITKRGQNVTFRCDPISEHNRLYWYRQTLGQGPEFLTYFQNEAQLEKSRLLSDRFSAERPKGSFSTLEIQRTEQGDSAMYLCASSWDGYEQYFGPGTRLTVT.

CDR3 residues: CSVKRNTEAFF. Written as DNA, the CDR3 is TGCAGCGTAAAGAGGAACACTGAAGCTTTCTTT. This rearrangement joins TRBV29-1 to TRBJ1-1; D unresolved. The CDR3 extends over 11 amino acids. Germline values: CDR1 SQVTM, CDR2 ANQGSEA. Trimming stripped 6 bases from V and 1 base from J, with 6 bases between.

The chain couples TRBV4-1 to TRBJ2-1; TRBD1 or TRBD2 may be the D gene (6 bases each). This CDR3 contains 13 residues. Trimming stripped 0 bases from V and 11 bases from J, with 11 bases between. Germline lookup yields CDR1 MGHRA and CDR2 YSYEKL. The CDR3 bases are TGCGCCAGCAGCCAAGAGGCCGGGGGCAAGCAGTTCTTC. This gives the protein CASSQEAGGKQFF.

CDR3 sequence: CAISEEQSGNTIYF. The DNA for the CDR3 is TGTGCCATCAGTGAGGAGCAGTCTGGAAACACCATATATTTT. The V and J genes are TRBV10-3 and TRBJ1-3; D is unresolved. Germline assignment: CDR1 ENHRY and CDR2 SYGVKD. V was trimmed by 2 bases and J by 1 base, leaving 6 bases between them. This CDR3 spans 14 amino acids.

This clone was counted only a few times. This chain links TRBV4-1 with TRBJ1-2, with no clear D. This CDR3 contains 15 residues. V lost 1 base, J lost 2 bases, and 11 bases lay in between. Germline assignment: CDR1 MGHRA and CDR2 YSYEKL. The CDR3 sequence is CASSQVIKINYGYTF. CDR3 bases: TGCGCCAGCAGCCAAGTAATAAAGATAAACTATGGCTACACCTTC.

The V and J genes are TRBV6-5 and TRBJ1-2; TRBD1 aligns across 10 bases. The CDR3 length is 15 residues. Germline lookup yields CDR1 MNHEY and CDR2 SVGAGI. With 5 bases clipped from V and 0 bases from J, the junction kept 3 bases outside the gene matches. The chain's CDR3 is CASSNGQGANYGYTF. DNA of the CDR3: TGTGCCAGCAGTAACGGACAGGGGGCTAACTATGGCTACACCTTC.

In this sample, this clone turned up a few times. The chain links TRBV29-1 to TRBJ2-7, with 9 bases identical to TRBD1. V lost 3 bases to trimming and J lost 3 bases; unmatched junction nucleotides: 0. Germline CDR1 is SQVTM and CDR2 is ANQGSEA. CDR3 length equals 12 residues. The CDR3 region is CSVEDRGYEQYF. CDR3 DNA: TGCAGCGTTGAGGACAGGGGCTACGAGCAGTACTTC.

The V gene is TRBV6-5, the J gene TRBJ2-7; no clear D. V was shortened by 2 bases and J by 6 bases, with 8 bases between the two germline ends. Germline assignment: CDR1 MNHEY and CDR2 SVGAGI. The length of the CDR3 is 12 residues. CDR3 sequence: CASSYRDSEQYF. CDR3 nucleotides: TGTGCCAGCAGTTACAGGGATTCCGAGCAGTACTTC.

This sequence joins TRBV6-5 and TRBJ2-2, with D unclear. V gave up 10 bases and J gave up 1 base, with 10 bases separating them. This CDR3 comprises 13 residues. From germline, CDR1 is MNHEY and CDR2 SVGAGI. The CDR3 DNA is TGTGCCATAAGCAGGCGGAACACCGGGGAGCTGTTTTTT. Amino acids: CAISRRNTGELFF.

The chain links TRBV6-5 to TRBJ1-1; a weak D match, TRBD1 (5 bases). Trimming stripped 2 bases from V and 1 base from J, with 5 bases between. Germline V gene lookup returns CDR1 MNHEY and CDR2 SVGAGI. This CDR3 is 13 amino acids long. CDR3 sequence: CASSYQGNTEAFF. DNA of the CDR3: TGTGCCAGCAGTTACCAGGGGAACACTGAAGCTTTCTTT.

V gene TRBV7-3 combines with J gene TRBJ2-5; a possible D gene is TRBD2 (6 bases). Between the trimmed V and J ends, which lost 2 bases and 5 bases, there was a span of 12 bases. Germline values: CDR1 SGHTA, CDR2 FQGTGA. The CDR3 loop spans 14 amino acids. CDR3 residues: CASSLGGAEETQYF. The CDR3 DNA reads TGTGCCAGCAGCTTAGGAGGGGCCGAGGAGACCCAGTACTTC.

This clone appeared a few times. The chain uses TRBV7-2 and TRBJ2-7; 11 bases map to TRBD2. The length of the CDR3 is 14 residues. After removal of 7 bases from V and 1 base from J, the junction contained 3 bases not matched to a gene. Germline V CDR1 and CDR2: SGHTA, FQGNSA. The chain's CDR3 is CASKLAGVSYEQYF. The DNA of the CDR3 is TGTGCCAGCAAACTAGCGGGGGTTTCCTACGAGCAGTACTTC.

For the CDR3, the DNA is TGTGCCTGGGGGGTAGGGGCCAACGTCCTGACTTTC. It specifies CAWGVGANVLTF. This chain connects TRBV30 to TRBJ2-6; D ambiguous. The CDR3 contains 12 residues. The V gene lost 5 bases and the J gene lost 4 bases, with 6 bases spanning the gap. Germline V gives CDR1 GTSNPN, CDR2 SVGIG (reference sequence).

The chain has TRBV5-6 and TRBJ1-1; D is unclear. Per the germline V gene, CDR1 is SGHDT and CDR2 is YYEEEE. The CDR3 totals 13 residues. Trimming stripped 2 bases from V and 3 bases from J, with 8 bases between. Here the CDR3 reads CASSFVRDTEAFF. The CDR3 coding sequence is TGTGCCAGCAGCTTTGTCCGGGACACTGAAGCTTTCTTT.

The chain joins TRBV2 to TRBJ2-3; D call uncertain. From germline, CDR1 is SNHLY and CDR2 FYNNEI. The CDR3 has 13 residues. Trimming shortened V by 8 bases and J by 0 bases, and 9 bases separated the two germline ends. CDR3 DNA: TGTGCCAGCGCCGGTGTTAGCACAGATACGCAGTATTTT. Translated: CASAGVSTDTQYF.

This clone occurred a few times. This rearrangement joins TRBV6-5 to TRBJ2-7; D could derive from TRBD1 or TRBD2 (5 bases each). The CDR3 has 14 amino acids. Germline V gene lookup returns CDR1 MNHEY and CDR2 SVGAGI. Trimming took 5 bases from V and 0 from J, leaving 11 bases between them. CDR3: CASSRDARSYEQYF. The CDR3 nucleotides read TGTGCCAGCAGTCGGGACGCCCGCTCCTACGAGCAGTACTTC.

The CDR3 DNA sequence: TGTGCCTGGAGTGTACCTGGGGGCATGTACGAGCAGTACTTC. Amino acids: CAWSVPGGMYEQYF. This chain links TRBV30 with TRBJ2-7; perhaps TRBD1 as D (6 bases). Deletions cut 0 bases from V and 4 bases from J, with 13 bases between. Per germline, CDR1 GTSNPN and CDR2 SVGIG (reference sequence). This CDR3 is built from 14 residues.

This clone came up a few times. The chain couples TRBV18 to TRBJ1-5; no clear D gene. V lost 2 bases to trimming and J lost 4 bases, with 6 bases between them. Germline V CDR1 and CDR2: KGHSH, LQKENI. This CDR3 has 13 amino acids. The CDR3 here is CASSPSLNQPQHF. CDR3 nucleotide sequence: TGTGCCAGCTCACCATCTCTAAATCAGCCCCAGCATTTT. The variable domain in full, with the rest retrieved from reference TRBV18 and TRBJ1-5, is NAGVMQNPRHLVRRRGQEARLRCSPMKGHSHVYWYRQLPEEGLKFMVYLQKENIIDESGMPKERFSAEFPKEGPSILRIQQVVRGDSAAYFCASSPSLNQPQHFGDGTRLSIL.

The chain uses TRBV29-1 and TRBJ2-5; 12 bases are shared with TRBD2. This CDR3 region has 16 residues. Germline values: CDR1 SQVTM, CDR2 ANQGSEA. Trimming cost V 5 bases and J 1 base; bases outside gene matches: 8. The CDR3 loop is CSVMPSGGARQETQYF. In DNA form, the CDR3 reads TGCAGCGTTATGCCTAGCGGGGGGGCCCGCCAAGAGACCCAGTACTTC.

The chain has TRBV27 and TRBJ1-2; TRBD1 agrees at 10 bases. The ends lost 4 bases at V and 5 bases at J; junction bases unmatched: 10. The CDR3 length is 16 residues. Per germline, CDR1 MNHEY and CDR2 SMNVEV (reference sequence). The CDR3 DNA sequence: TGTGCCAGCAGTTCACGAACTCGACAGGGGGCTTATGGCTACACCTTC. It is translated as CASSSRTRQGAYGYTF.

This sequence joins TRBV4-1 and TRBJ1-5; D possibly corresponds to TRBD1 (6 bases). Germline assignment: CDR1 MGHRA and CDR2 YSYEKL. The CDR3 spans 16 residues. The ends were cut back, 4 bases at V and 7 bases at J, with 20 bases in the middle. The chain's CDR3 is CASSLTGTRGPQPQHF. CDR3 DNA sequence: TGCGCCAGCAGCCTGACCGGGACAAGGGGCCCGCAGCCCCAGCATTTT.

This clone was recorded once. The genes are TRBV29-1 and TRBJ1-1; D is ambiguous. V lost 4 bases and J 7 bases, leaving 13 bases between the germline ends. This CDR3 is 12 amino acids long. Germline V gene data show CDR1 as SQVTM and CDR2 as ANQGSEA. Here the CDR3 DNA reads TGCAGCGTTGCAGGAGTCGCGATTGAAGCTTTCTTT. Amino acid sequence: CSVAGVAIEAFF.

The V gene is TRBV2, the J gene TRBJ2-7; D gene unclear. This CDR3 is built from 11 residues. The V end lost 5 bases, the J end lost 3 bases, and 5 bases lay between the germline ends. Germline V lookup: CDR1 SNHLY, CDR2 FYNNEI. CDR3 protein: CASSPVYEQYF. The CDR3 DNA follows: TGTGCCAGCAGTCCCGTCTACGAGCAGTACTTC.

This sequence joins TRBV5-1 and TRBJ2-7, with D uncertain. The CDR3 spans 15 residues. Germline V CDR1 and CDR2: SGHRS, YFSETQ. V was pared by 0 bases and J by 1 base, with 11 bases between. The CDR3 bases are TGCGCCAGCAGCTTGGATGGGCAATCATCCTACGAGCAGTACTTC. It codes for CASSLDGQSSYEQYF.

This chain uses TRBV5-1 with TRBJ2-3; D gene unclear. Germline loops: CDR1 SGHRS, CDR2 YFSETQ. V was clipped by 4 bases and J by 6 bases, with 12 bases between them. The CDR3 spans 13 residues. Written as DNA, the CDR3 is TGCGCCAGCAGCCTACCTTCGGATGATACGCAGTATTTT. Translating it yields CASSLPSDDTQYF. The variable domain in full, completed from reference TRBV5-1 and TRBJ2-3, reads KAGVTQTPRYLIKTRGQQVTLSCSPISGHRSVSWYQQTPGQGLQFLFEYFSETQRNKGNFPGRFSGRQFSNSRSEMNVSTLELGDSALYLCASSLPSDDTQYFGPGTRLTVL.

In this sample, this clone turned up once. This chain joins TRBV7-8 and TRBJ1-5; perhaps TRBD1 as D (6 bases). V was shortened by 3 bases and J by 2 bases, with 17 bases between the two germline ends. This CDR3 is built from 17 residues. Germline V gives CDR1 SGHVS, CDR2 FQNEAQ. The CDR3 DNA is TGTGCCAGCAGCTTTTACCAACAGGGTAAGCGCAATCAGCCCCAGCATTTT. The encoded protein is CASSFYQQGKRNQPQHF.